The 22 T cell receptor beta chains below all came from one sample that was sequenced in a study of T cells in Graves' hyperthyroidism and ophthalmopathy. The CDR3 regions of TCR beta were amplified from RNA transcripts. HTBI primers were the set used in a first-round RT-PCR of the TCR CDR3. TCRdb fed the multiplex PCR reads into MiXCR, producing one record per CDR3 protein. The sample has 300,000 or so distinct CDR3 sequences, about 15% seen once. Sample: blood. The receptor set was obtained from a man aged 30 to 45 with Graves' hyperthyroidism.

At least ten counts were recorded for this clonotype. The rearrangement uses TRBV28 and TRBJ1-2, with 9 positions matching TRBD1. The CDR3 contains 14 residues. Germline V gene data show CDR1 as MDHEN and CDR2 as SYDVKM. Unmatched junction bases numbered 11, after V lost 2 bases and J lost 13 bases. The CDR3 loop reads CASSLTGDRGNCTF. Written as DNA, the CDR3 is TGTGCCAGCAGTTTAACGGGAGACAGGGGGAATTGCACCTTC.

This clonotype was seen at least ten times. The chain employs TRBV20-1 and TRBJ2-5, with 9 bases that match TRBD1. CDR3 length: 15 amino acids. With V trimmed by 4 bases and J by 4 bases, 10 bases remained unmatched. Germline V gene data show CDR1 as DFQATT and CDR2 as SNEGSKA (reference sequence). The CDR3 reads CSATSTGGDGETQYF. CDR3 coding DNA: TGCAGTGCTACCTCGACAGGGGGGGATGGAGAGACCCAGTACTTC.

For this clonotype: This may be a read error: a much more frequent sequence differs by one nucleotide. This rearrangement joins TRBV7-9 to TRBJ1-5; weak D call: TRBD1 (5 bases). In germline, CDR1 is SEHNR, CDR2 FQNEAQ (reference sequence). This CDR3 has 17 residues. CDR3 nucleotides: TGTGCCAGCAGCCCAAGCTCCGGGACGCAGGAACATCAGCCCCCGCATTTT. Its protein is CASSPSSGTQEHQPPHF. Combining the CDR3 with reference TRBV7-9 and TRBJ1-5 gives the whole variable domain DTGVSQNPRHKITKRGQNVTFRCDPISEHNRLYWYRQTLGQGPEFLTYFQNEAQLEKSRLLSDRFSAERPKGSFSTLEIQRTEQGDSAMYLCASSPSSGTQEHQPPHFGDGTRLSIL.

This clonotype was counted a few times. The chain uses TRBV7-3 and TRBJ2-6; 7 positions agree with TRBD1. The CDR3 length is 16 residues. Trimming at V came to 7 bases and at J to 4 bases, leaving 10 bases not matched to a gene. CDR1 is SGHTA, CDR2 FQGTGA, per germline. The CDR3 loop reads CASTRGGAAGANVLTF. The CDR3 region has the DNA TGTGCCAGCACCCGAGGGGGCGCAGCCGGGGCCAACGTCCTGACTTTC.

Remarks on this clonotype: This may come from a read error, since a much larger clone is one base off. The J gene is TRBJ2-7, the V gene TRBV7-2; 9 bases align to TRBD2. Germline trimming cut 1 base from V and 1 base from J; bases unmatched to any gene: 11. The germline gives CDR1 SGHTA, CDR2 FQGNSA. This CDR3 contains 18 residues. The CDR3 bases are TGTGCCAGCAGCTTAGGGACTAGCGTGAGGGGGGGATCCTACGAGCAGTACTTC. It specifies CASSLGTSVRGGSYEQYF.

In its sample, this clonotype was seen a few times. The chain is built from TRBV28 and TRBJ2-7, with D unclear. The germline CDR1 and CDR2 sequences are MDHEN and SYDVKM. The V and J ends lost 5 bases and 4 bases respectively, with 18 bases between them. The CDR3 runs to 15 residues. DNA of the CDR3: TGTGCCAGCAGTACCCTGTTTTTGGGAACATACGAGCAGTACTTC. Translation: CASSTLFLGTYEQYF.

The table lists this clonotype with many counts. The chain carries TRBV11-3 and TRBJ2-7, with a possible D match to TRBD1 (5 bases). The CDR3 sequence is 13 residues long. Germline V gene data show CDR1 as SGHNT and CDR2 as YENEEA. V lost 8 bases and J lost 6, with 17 bases in between. CDR3 loop: CASGQAGLVEQYF. CDR3 nucleotides: TGTGCCAGCGGACAAGCAGGGCTGGTCGAGCAGTACTTC.

This clonotype has ten or more counts. The rearrangement joins TRBV18 to TRBJ2-6, with D unresolved. CDR1 is KGHSH and CDR2 is LQKENI in the germline V gene. Trimming removed 8 bases at V and 1 base at J, with 12 bases between. CDR3 length: 15 residues. For the CDR3, the DNA is TGTGCCAGCAGCCCCCCCGGGTCTGGGGCCAACGTCCTGACTTTC. This codes for CASSPPGSGANVLTF.

The J gene is TRBJ2-1, the V gene TRBV24-1; 7 nucleotides agree with TRBD1. The V gene end was trimmed by 4 bases and the J gene end by 14 bases; junction bases not matched to a gene: 10. The CDR3 runs to 13 residues. CDR1 KGHDR and CDR2 SFDVKD come from the germline V gene. The CDR3 protein is CATSDSIRDRKFF. The CDR3 DNA is TGTGCCACCAGTGACTCCATCCGGGACAGAAAGTTCTTC.

The V and J genes are TRBV12-3 or TRBV12-4 and TRBJ2-7, with 8 bases that match TRBD2. Trimming at V came to 4 bases and at J to 7 bases, leaving 9 bases not matched to a gene. CDR3 size: 14 residues. The CDR3 DNA reads TGTGCCAGCAGTTACTCCGGGAGGGGTCGAGAGCAGTACTTC. This translates into CASSYSGRGREQYF.

This clonotype came up many times. This sequence joins TRBV29-1 and TRBJ2-1; D remains ambiguous. The V and J ends lost 0 bases and 5 bases respectively, with 2 bases between them. The CDR3 sequence is 11 residues long. Germline V gene lookup returns CDR1 SQVTM and CDR2 ANQGSEA. The CDR3 sequence is CSVEEDNEQFF. CDR3 sequence (DNA): TGCAGCGTTGAAGAGGACAATGAGCAGTTCTTC.

This chain connects TRBV19 to TRBJ2-2; 7 nucleotides agree with TRBD1. V lost 6 bases, J lost 3 bases, and 4 bases stayed unmatched. The CDR3 spans 14 residues. In germline, CDR1 is LNHDA, CDR2 SQIVND (reference sequence). This chain's CDR3 is CASRDRTYTGELFF. Written as DNA, the CDR3 is TGTGCCAGTAGGGACAGGACCTACACCGGGGAGCTGTTTTTT.

This clonotype has only a few counts. The chain is built from TRBV27 and TRBJ1-6, with D possibly being TRBD1 (5 bases). The germline V and J ends were trimmed by 6 bases and 10 bases, with 13 bases remaining between them. There are 13 residues in the CDR3. Per the germline V gene, CDR1 is MNHEY and CDR2 is SMNVEV (reference sequence). The CDR3 loop is CASSGATWSPLHF. The CDR3 nucleotides are TGTGCCAGCAGCGGGGCAACGTGGTCACCCCTCCACTTT.

This clonotype was seen a few times. The chain couples TRBV7-3 to TRBJ2-2, with a weak D call TRBD1 (5 bases). The germline V and J ends were trimmed by 0 bases and 7 bases, with 6 bases remaining between them. Germline lookup yields CDR1 SGHTA and CDR2 FQGTGA. This CDR3 is built from 13 residues. The CDR3 reads CASSLTQGGELFF. Written as DNA, the CDR3 is TGTGCCAGCAGCTTAACCCAGGGCGGGGAGCTGTTTTTT.

This clonotype has at least ten counts. CDR3 loop: CASSPSTDAYEQYF. The CDR3 coding sequence is TGTGCCAGCAGCCCATCGACAGACGCCTACGAGCAGTACTTC. This chain uses TRBV7-9 with TRBJ2-7; D is perhaps TRBD1 (5 bases). Per the germline V gene, CDR1 is SEHNR and CDR2 is FQNEAQ (reference sequence). The CDR3 covers 14 residues. V shed 5 bases and J shed 2 bases, with 13 bases lying between them. The full variable domain, its missing parts supplied by reference TRBV7-9 and TRBJ2-7, is DTGVSQNPRHKITKRGQNVTFRCDPISEHNRLYWYRQTLGQGPEFLTYFQNEAQLEKSRLLSDRFSAERPKGSFSTLEIQRTEQGDSAMYLCASSPSTDAYEQYFGPGTRLTVT.

This clonotype came up many times. The V gene is TRBV2, the J gene TRBJ1-1; 7 bases fit TRBD1. The junction had 6 bases not matched to a gene; V was cut back by 4 bases and J by 4 bases. The CDR3 is made up of 14 amino acids. Germline V gene sequence: CDR1 SNHLY, CDR2 FYNNEI. The CDR3 DNA reads TGTGCCAGCAGTGGTAGGGGGCTGGGCACTGAAGCTTTCTTT. Its protein is CASSGRGLGTEAFF.

Ten or more counts support this clonotype. V gene TRBV29-1 combines with J gene TRBJ2-2, with TRBD2 as a possible D gene (5 bases). CDR1 and CDR2 (germline): SQVTM, ANQGSEA. This CDR3 spans 14 amino acids. Deletions cut 2 bases from V and 1 base from J, with 8 bases between. The CDR3 nucleotides are TGCAGCGTTGAACCAGCGGTGAACACCGGGGAGCTGTTTTTT. Amino acid sequence: CSVEPAVNTGELFF.

This clonotype appeared many times. The J gene is TRBJ2-2, the V gene TRBV12-3 or TRBV12-4; TRBD2 matches 8 bases. J was trimmed by 7 bases and V by 3 bases; bases with no gene match: 7. The CDR3 spans 15 residues. The CDR3 nucleotides are TGTGCCAGCAGTTTCGCGAGCGGGAGTAACGGGGAGCTGTTTTTT. Translation: CASSFASGSNGELFF.

This clonotype was counted at least ten times. The chain is built from TRBV30 and TRBJ2-1; D unclear. Germline CDR1 and CDR2: GTSNPN and SVGIG (reference sequence). This CDR3 spans 14 amino acids. V was trimmed by 2 bases and J by 4 bases, leaving 12 bases between them. The CDR3 sequence is CAWSMADRYNEQFF. DNA for the CDR3: TGTGCCTGGAGTATGGCGGACCGTTACAATGAGCAGTTCTTC.

This clonotype was observed once. The chain employs TRBV7-9 and TRBJ2-1, with 12 bases lining up with TRBD2. J was trimmed by 1 base and V by 4 bases; bases with no gene match: 8. CDR1 is SEHNR and CDR2 is FQNEAQ in the germline V gene (reference sequence). The CDR3 loop spans 18 amino acids. CDR3 DNA sequence: TGTGCCAGCAGCTACCACCCGACTAGCGGGAGTTCCTACAATGAGCAGTTCTTC. Protein sequence: CASSYHPTSGSSYNEQFF. The full variable domain, rest sourced from reference TRBV7-9 and TRBJ2-1, is DTGVSQNPRHKITKRGQNVTFRCDPISEHNRLYWYRQTLGQGPEFLTYFQNEAQLEKSRLLSDRFSAERPKGSFSTLEIQRTEQGDSAMYLCASSYHPTSGSSYNEQFFGPGTRLTVL.

V usage is TRBV2 and J usage is TRBJ2-1; 13 bases are a match to TRBD2. From germline, CDR1 is SNHLY and CDR2 FYNNEI. The CDR3 covers 17 residues. Trimming cost V 8 bases and J 0 bases; bases outside gene matches: 7. In nucleotides, the CDR3 is TGTGCCAGCGGGACTAGCGGGACCTCCGCCTCCTACAATGAGCAGTTCTTC. Protein product: CASGTSGTSASYNEQFF. Full variable domain (remainder filled in from reference TRBV2 and TRBJ2-1): EPEVTQTPSHQVTQMGQEVILRCVPISNHLYFYWYRQILGQKVEFLVSFYNNEISEKSEIFDDQFSVERPDGSNFTLKIRSTKLEDSAMYFCASGTSGTSASYNEQFFGPGTRLTVL.

A note on this clonotype: A read error may be the cause here, since a much bigger clone is one base away. This sequence joins TRBV5-1 and TRBJ1-6; unclear D gene. The V gene's germline CDR1 is SGHRS and CDR2 YFSETQ. Trimming left V 4 bases short and J 9 bases short, with 20 bases between. The CDR3 runs 16 residues. In DNA, the CDR3 is TGCGCCAGCAGCGCGGAACTTTTGGGCCGTAGTTCACCCCTCCACTTT. It yields the protein CASSAELLGRSSPLHF.